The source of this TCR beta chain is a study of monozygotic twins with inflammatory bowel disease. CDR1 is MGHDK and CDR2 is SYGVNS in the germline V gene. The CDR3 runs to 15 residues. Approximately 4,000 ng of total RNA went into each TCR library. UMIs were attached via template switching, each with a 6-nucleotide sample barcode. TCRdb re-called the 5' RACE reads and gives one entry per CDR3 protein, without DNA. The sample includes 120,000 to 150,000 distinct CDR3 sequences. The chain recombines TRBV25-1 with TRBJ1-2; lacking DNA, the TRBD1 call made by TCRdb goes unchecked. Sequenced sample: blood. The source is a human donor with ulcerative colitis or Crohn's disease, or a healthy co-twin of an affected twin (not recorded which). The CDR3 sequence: CASSDSPQGAGGYTF.